These 31 T cell receptor beta chains were all obtained from the same sample, sequenced in a study of blood T cells in healthy people across ages. Next came a second PCR, run for about 6 to 11 cycles, which used a sample-barcoded 5' primer along with a J-beta primer mix. TCRdb recomputed calls from the 5' RACE reads with MiXCR, one row per CDR3 protein. This table holds roughly 2 million distinct CDR3 sequences, less than 50% found once. Sequencing was carried out using blood. These receptor sequences come from a woman in her thirties or forties in good health.

Here the CDR3 reads CASSPSGRARYNEQFF. The DNA for the CDR3 is TGTGCCAGCAGTCCGAGCGGCAGGGCCCGATACAATGAGCAGTTCTTC. The chain uses TRBV28 and TRBJ2-1, with D tentatively TRBD1 or TRBD2 (5 bases each). The V and J ends lost 5 bases and 4 bases respectively, with 18 bases between them. The CDR3 extends over 16 amino acids. Per germline, CDR1 MDHEN and CDR2 SYDVKM.

This clonotype appeared a few times. The chain combines TRBV4-3 with TRBJ2-6; 9 bases agree with TRBD1. The ends lost 1 base at V and 2 bases at J; junction bases unmatched: 6. The length of the CDR3 is 18 residues. Germline values: CDR1 LGHNA, CDR2 YSLEER. The CDR3 nucleotides are TGCGCCAGCAGCCAAGTTAGAACAGGGGGCGCTGGGGCCAACGTCCTGACTTTC. Translated, it gives CASSQVRTGGAGANVLTF.

Regarding this clonotype: The germline gene is not matched at one end of the junction; a read error may be the cause. The gene calls are TRBV7-2 and TRBJ1-4; D uncertain. CDR3 length: 15 residues. Germline CDR1 and CDR2: SGHTA and FQGNSA. CDR3 loop: CASSLGPATNEKLFF. The DNA of the CDR3 is TGCGCCAGCAGCCTCGGACCAGCAACTAATGAAAAACTGTTTTTT.

V usage is TRBV7-9 and J usage is TRBJ1-4, with D uncertain. The CDR3 contains 12 residues. Germline V gene data show CDR1 as SEHNR and CDR2 as FQNEAQ (reference sequence). As DNA, the CDR3 is TGTGCTTCCAGCAATACGGATGAAAAACTGTTTTTT. It codes for CASSNTDEKLFF.

This clonotype was counted a few times. The CDR3 here is CASSEGAARDFSDEQYF. In DNA form, the CDR3 reads TGTGCCAGCAGTGAAGGGGCAGCCAGGGATTTCTCGGACGAGCAGTACTTC. This sequence joins TRBV6-1 and TRBJ2-7; possibly TRBD1 for D (5 bases). Trimming took off 1 base at V and 5 bases at J, with 21 bases between the two ends. This CDR3 spans 17 amino acids. Per germline, CDR1 MNHNS and CDR2 SASEGT.

This clonotype was recorded a few times. This sequence joins TRBV7-2 and TRBJ1-4; no clear D gene. Between the trimmed V and J ends, which lost 4 bases and 0 bases, there was a span of 9 bases. The CDR3 sequence is 15 residues long. Looked up from germline, CDR1 is SGHTA and CDR2 is FQGNSA. CDR3 residues: CASSSGGSTNEKLFF. Written as DNA, the CDR3 is TGTGCCAGCAGCTCCGGAGGGTCAACTAATGAAAAACTGTTTTTT. Full variable domain (missing parts from reference TRBV7-2 and TRBJ1-4): GAGVSQSPSNKVTEKGKDVELRCDPISGHTALYWYRQSLGQGLEFLIYFQGNSAPDKSGLPSDRFSAERTGGSVSTLTIQRTQQEDSAVYLCASSSGGSTNEKLFFGSGTQLSVL.

This chain links TRBV29-1 with TRBJ2-4; 10 bases are a match to TRBD2. CDR1 and CDR2 from the germline V gene are SQVTM and ANQGSEA. The CDR3 contains 14 residues. J was trimmed by 8 bases and V by 6 bases; bases with no gene match: 10. In nucleotides, the CDR3 is TGCAGCGTCCGAGAGCGGGGGGGCGTTGACATTCAGTACTTC. Amino acids: CSVRERGGVDIQYF.

The chain is built from TRBV5-6 and TRBJ2-7; D perhaps matches TRBD2 (6 bases). The J call may be wrong; the DNA end is better matched by TRBJ2-5. This CDR3 has 13 amino acids. Germline V gives CDR1 SGHDT, CDR2 YYEEEE. Here the CDR3 DNA reads TGTGCCAGCAATAAGGCCGGGGGAGAGACCCAGTACTTC. This gives the protein CASNKAGGETQYF.

As concerns this clonotype: The junction and the germline gene differ at one end; a read error may be behind it. This rearrangement joins TRBV5-1 to TRBJ1-1; 10 bases fit TRBD1. In germline, CDR1 is SGHRS, CDR2 YFSETQ. This CDR3 contains 15 residues. CDR3 in amino acids: CAGSSGQGMNTEAFF. CDR3 sequence (DNA): TGCGCCGGCAGCTCGGGACAGGGGATGAACACTGAAGCTTTCTTT.

This chain links TRBV7-3 with TRBJ1-2; D is perhaps TRBD1 (6 bases). V was cut by 4 bases and J by 6 bases, with 21 bases left in between. Germline lookup yields CDR1 SGHTA and CDR2 FQGTGA. The length of the CDR3 is 16 residues. CDR3 coding DNA: TGTGCCAGCAGCTCGTCGCCGATAAGACAGGTCGATGGCTACACCTTC. Translation: CASSSSPIRQVDGYTF.

This clonotype was seen ten or more times. The J gene is TRBJ2-7, the V gene TRBV6-2 or TRBV6-3; 7 positions match TRBD1. V lost 4 bases to trimming and J lost 0 bases; unmatched junction nucleotides: 3. CDR3 length equals 14 residues. Germline V gives CDR1 MNHEY, CDR2 SVGEGT. The CDR3 nucleotides read TGTGCCAGCAGTTTGGGACAGCTCTCCTACGAGCAGTACTTC. Translated: CASSLGQLSYEQYF.

This chain joins TRBV13 and TRBJ2-3; 16 bases line up with TRBD2. Per germline, CDR1 PRHDT and CDR2 FYEKMQ (reference sequence). J lost 0 bases, V lost 5 bases, and 8 bases had no gene match. CDR3 length equals 19 residues. The CDR3 is CASSPVGLAGGTSTDTQYF. The DNA for the CDR3 is TGTGCCAGCAGCCCAGTGGGACTAGCGGGGGGGACGAGCACAGATACGCAGTATTTT.

This clonotype came up a few times. The chain recombines TRBV3-1 with TRBJ1-6; 11 bases align to TRBD1. CDR1 and CDR2 from the germline V gene are LGHDT and YNNKEL (reference sequence). The CDR3 runs to 13 residues. The V gene end was trimmed by 9 bases and the J gene end by 7 bases; junction bases not matched to a gene: 2. The CDR3: CASGDRGNSPLHF. The DNA for the CDR3 is TGTGCCAGTGGGGACAGGGGGAATTCACCCCTCCACTTT. Using reference TRBV3-1 and TRBJ1-6 for the parts outside the CDR3, the full variable domain is DTAVSQTPKYLVTQMGNDKSIKCEQNLGHDTMYWYKQDSKKFLKIMFSYNNKELIINETVPNRFSPKSPDKAHLNLHINSLELGDSAVYFCASGDRGNSPLHFGNGTRLTVT.

The chain recombines TRBV15 with TRBJ1-2; 8 bases match TRBD1. Germline V gene sequence: CDR1 LNHNV, CDR2 YYDKDF (reference sequence). V dropped 1 base and J dropped 7; count of bases not matched to a gene: 5. The CDR3 is 14 amino acids. The CDR3 DNA is TGTGCCACCAGCAGAGGGGACAGGACGAGTGGCTACACCTTC. Protein product: CATSRGDRTSGYTF.

The rearrangement uses TRBV20-1 and TRBJ2-7, with TRBD2 identical over 8 bases. The CDR3 is made up of 14 amino acids. Germline CDR1 is DFQATT and CDR2 is SNEGSKA (reference sequence). Unmatched junction bases numbered 7, after V lost 4 bases and J lost 2 bases. CDR3 DNA: TGCAGTGCTACAAAGCGGGGGCCCCCCTACGAGCAGTACTTC. Translating it yields CSATKRGPPYEQYF.

The V gene is TRBV3-1, the J gene TRBJ2-4, with no clear D. Germline V lookup: CDR1 LGHDT, CDR2 YNNKEL (reference sequence). The V end lost 1 base, the J end lost 13 bases, and 14 bases lay between the germline ends. This CDR3 is 13 amino acids long. CDR3: CASSQVPLAQQYF. The CDR3 nucleotides read TGTGCCAGCAGCCAAGTCCCATTGGCGCAGCAGTACTTC.

This chain uses TRBV5-4 with TRBJ2-1; 7 nucleotides match TRBD2. This CDR3 contains 16 residues. J was trimmed by 0 bases and V by 4 bases; bases with no gene match: 7. Germline values: CDR1 SGHNT, CDR2 YYREEE (reference sequence). CDR3 protein: CASSLGGFSSYNEQFF. For the CDR3, the DNA is TGTGCCAGCAGCCTGGGGGGGTTCAGCTCCTACAATGAGCAGTTCTTC.

The chain recombines TRBV7-2 with TRBJ2-7, with D perhaps matching TRBD1 (5 bases). Between the trimmed V and J ends, which lost 2 bases and 3 bases, there was a span of 11 bases. Germline CDR1 SGHTA, CDR2 FQGNSA. CDR3 length equals 14 residues. This CDR3 reads CASSLNAGFYEQYF. The CDR3 DNA sequence: TGTGCCAGCAGCTTAAATGCAGGGTTCTACGAGCAGTACTTC.

The chain combines TRBV28 with TRBJ2-2; D might be TRBD1 or TRBD2, each matching 6 bases. Germline-derived CDR1 and CDR2 are MDHEN and SYDVKM. V lost 3 bases to trimming and J lost 3 bases, with 14 bases between them. CDR3 length: 16 amino acids. CDR3 coding DNA: TGTGCCAGCAGTTTTTGGGGGGCCGCGGACACCGGGGAGCTGTTTTTT. Its protein product is CASSFWGAADTGELFF.

The V call is TRBV9, the J call TRBJ1-6; the match to TRBD1 covers 7 bases. CDR1 is SGDLS, CDR2 YYNGEE, per germline. V shed 3 bases and J 4 bases; nucleotides not matched to a gene: 4. The CDR3 extends over 15 amino acids. The DNA for the CDR3 is TGTGCCAGCAGCGAGGGGACAGATTATAATTCACCCCTCCACTTT. It codes for CASSEGTDYNSPLHF. Full variable domain (rest looked up from reference TRBV9 and TRBJ1-6): DSGVTQTPKHLITATGQRVTLRCSPRSGDLSVYWYQQSLDQGLQFLIQYYNGEERAKGNILERFSAQQFPDLHSELNLSSLELGDSALYFCASSEGTDYNSPLHFGNGTRLTVT.

J is TRBJ1-5 and V is TRBV15; 7 bases are shared with TRBD1. In germline, CDR1 is LNHNV, CDR2 YYDKDF (reference sequence). Trimming cost V 4 bases and J 4 bases; bases outside gene matches: 7. CDR3 size: 15 residues. For the CDR3, the DNA is TGTGCCACCAGCAAGGAACAGGGGTTAAATCAGCCCCAGCATTTT. Its translation: CATSKEQGLNQPQHF. Complete variable domain (other parts from reference TRBV15 and TRBJ1-5): DAMVIQNPRYQVTQFGKPVTLSCSQTLNHNVMYWYQQKSSQAPKLLFHYYDKDFNNEADTPDNFQSRRPNTSFCFLDIRSPGLGDTAMYLCATSKEQGLNQPQHFGDGTRLSIL.

This sequence joins TRBV11-2 and TRBJ1-2; D ambiguous. CDR1 and CDR2 (germline): SGHAT, FQNNGV. V lost 5 bases, J lost 3 bases, and 7 bases lay in between. The CDR3 has 12 residues. CDR3 sequence reads: CASSREYYGYTF. The DNA for the CDR3 is TGTGCCAGCAGCAGGGAATACTATGGCTACACCTTC.

This chain joins TRBV7-9 and TRBJ2-5; a possible D gene is TRBD1 (6 bases). Judging by the DNA end, TRBJ2-7 fits better; the J call may be wrong. Germline V gives CDR1 SEHNR, CDR2 FQNEAQ (reference sequence). The CDR3 spans 15 residues. Here the CDR3 DNA reads TGTGCCAGCAGCTTAGCGCAGGGGAACTCTGGCGAGCAGTACTTC. Protein: CASSLAQGNSGEQYF.

V and J are TRBV7-2 and TRBJ2-7, with D unresolved. Trimming shortened V by 5 bases and J by 2 bases, and 13 bases separated the two germline ends. The CDR3 totals 14 residues. Germline CDR1 is SGHTA and CDR2 is FQGNSA. The CDR3 region has the DNA TGTGCCAGCAGCGCGGCCGGCCTAGCCTACGAGCAGTACTTC. Protein product: CASSAAGLAYEQYF.

The sample holds one count of this clonotype. The rearrangement uses TRBV10-2 and TRBJ2-5, with 8 bases fitting TRBD1. The CDR3 has 17 amino acids. V gave up 6 bases and J gave up 5 bases; unmatched junction bases: 17. Germline V gene lookup returns CDR1 WSHSY and CDR2 SAAADI. CDR3 residues: CASRGGQGVSGWETQYF. CDR3 in DNA: TGCGCCAGCAGGGGTGGACAGGGAGTATCAGGTTGGGAGACCCAGTACTTC.

Notes on this clonotype: One end of the junction fails to match germline, which may point to a read error. The chain links TRBV4-3 to TRBJ2-7, with a tentative D call TRBD2 (5 bases). This CDR3 contains 16 residues. The germline V gene encodes CDR1 LGHNA and CDR2 YSLEER. CDR3 in DNA: TGCGCCAGCAGCCAAGATGCAGGTCCTAGCTCCTACGAGCGGTACTTC. It is translated as CASSQDAGPSSYERYF.

This clonotype occurred a few times. The rearrangement joins TRBV24-1 to TRBJ2-3; 12 bases match TRBD2. V shed 3 bases, J shed 5 bases, and the junction held 5 bases outside the gene matches. CDR3 size: 16 residues. CDR1 and CDR2 (germline): KGHDR, SFDVKD. In DNA, the CDR3 is TGTGCCACCAGTGATCGGACTAGCGGGGAAATAGATACGCAGTATTTT. This codes for CATSDRTSGEIDTQYF.

This clonotype turned up a few times. This sequence joins TRBV5-1 and TRBJ2-1; TRBD2 matches 9 bases. CDR1 is SGHRS, CDR2 YFSETQ, per germline. The CDR3 has 17 residues. The J segment lost 4 bases and the V segment lost 5 bases, leaving 13 bases of the junction unmatched. The CDR3 DNA sequence: TGCGCCAGCAGGTCCCCGGGGAGCGGGGGGATATACAATGAGCAGTTCTTC. Translated, it gives CASRSPGSGGIYNEQFF.

This clonotype was found a few times. V gene TRBV2 combines with J gene TRBJ1-5; the D is unclear. V was cut by 7 bases and J by 0 bases, with 10 bases left in between. Germline loops: CDR1 SNHLY, CDR2 FYNNEI. The CDR3 loop spans 14 amino acids. The CDR3 nucleotides are TGTGCCAGCAACTCACAGATTAGCAATCAGCCCCAGCATTTT. It is translated as CASNSQISNQPQHF.

The chain couples TRBV9 to TRBJ2-3; 9 bases agree with TRBD2. CDR1 and CDR2 (germline): SGDLS, YYNGEE. J gave up 3 bases and V 3 bases, and 8 bases lay outside the gene matches. The CDR3 runs to 16 residues. CDR3 sequence (DNA): TGTGCCAGCAGCGCCTCCGGCGGGGGGGATACAGATACGCAGTATTTT. It yields the protein CASSASGGGDTDTQYF.

The chain is built from TRBV29-1 and TRBJ2-5; D uncertain. V shed 6 bases and J shed 5 bases, with 13 bases lying between them. The CDR3 extends over 12 amino acids. The germline gives CDR1 SQVTM, CDR2 ANQGSEA. The CDR3 region is CSVGRTFETQYF. The CDR3 DNA sequence: TGCAGCGTCGGACGGACCTTTGAGACCCAGTACTTC.